This T cell receptor (beta chain) was sequenced in a study of cytomegalovirus exposure and HLA in healthy donors (dated by TCRdb to about 2017). Describing the broader study: An earlier analysis of some 600 of the donors reported approximately 280 Gb of sequence data and 117 million unique TCR beta sequences obtained from approximately 180 million T cells. On average, roughly 200,000 unique TCR beta nucleotide sequences were sequenced per donor among 398 genotyped donors of the cohort, with roughly 18% of those sequences being non-productive. In an earlier analysis of a few hundred of the donors, high-throughput TCR beta sequencing was used to judge whether each TCR beta V gene segment behaved as functional or pseudogenic. The T cell repertoires of 670 or so subjects were profiled by immunosequencing and related to cytomegalovirus serostatus. Roughly 300 gigabases of sequencing data and tens of millions of unique TCR sequences were included in an early release covering about 620 HLA-typed donors. Rather than using new phenotypic data, the later analysis identified candidate immune exposures from TCR beta sequences and from how often those sequences occurred across donors. A later genetic analysis took genome-wide SNP genotypes for about three fifths of the roughly 700 donors and used that subset as a discovery cohort. The aim of the study was to test whether cataloging public T cell receptors could identify signatures of past pathogen exposure. The study combined high-throughput TCR immunosequencing, statistical association of individual TCRs with disease status, and machine learning to predict cytomegalovirus infection status. Of the approximately 400 genotyped donors, roughly 80% were placed in the genetic ancestry cluster associated with self-reported Caucasian donors. The number of typed donors differed by locus: about 620-640 for A, B, C, DRB1 and DQB1; some 500 for DQA1; 606 for DPA1; and 400 to 480 for DPB1. Class I and class II HLA loci were covered by the typing at four-digit resolution. About five DR-DQ haplotypes were treated as single units for association and clustering because of strong linkage in the cohort. To study patterns of TCR occurrence, a later analysis re-analyzed previously published TCR beta repertoires from hundreds of donors and added high-resolution HLA genotyping. In addition to the first cohort of 666 subjects, a separate validation cohort of 120 different subjects was used. Every repertoire in the discovery cohort had been generated on one and the same sequencing platform. Donor age, sex, ethnicity and CMV serostatus were collected together with the repertoire data. What the research found in general, with its limitations: Assigning TCR associations to individual alleles was difficult when HLA alleles, especially DR and DQ, strongly co-occurred. Because counts were too low, some 17 rarely observed V segments, including chromosome 9 orphons, were excluded from the earlier analysis of 587 of the donors. Compared with the roughly 720-donor mean, donors in an Asian-associated ancestry cluster had fewer N-insertions in productive TCRs, according to a later genetic analysis. It was suggested by the authors that the approach could potentially be generalized to other disease states and immunological phenotypes. A few of the identified cytomegalovirus-associated TCR beta chains were confirmed in vitro to be specific for cytomegalovirus antigens. While some public TCRs were present in many individuals, most TCR sequences turned up only very rarely across donors. The classifier was reported to diagnose cytomegalovirus status with high specificity and sensitivity in both the original and validation cohorts. A further reported finding was that TCR beta sequences accurately predicted the HLA-A and HLA-B alleles for most subjects in the first cohort. In a later analysis, most CMV-associated TCR beta chains were found to appear HLA-restricted, with HLA associations seemingly driven largely by CMV exposure. Sequencing depth was assumed to be roughly uniform across donors in the presence/absence analyses, though that assumption may not hold. At a false discovery rate of 0.05, a later analysis linked around 15,000 TCR beta sequences to specific HLA alleles. A cluster of highly shared sequence variants was judged likely to be a technical artifact of the sequencing pipeline. A later analysis found that TCR association rates varied across HLA loci, with DRB1 alleles showing the most associated TCRs and HLA-C alleles the fewest. Several of the top co-occurrence clusters appeared to be linked to parvovirus B19, influenza, CMV and Epstein-Barr virus, according to a later analysis. A later analysis found that HLA-associated TCR beta chains were more clonally expanded and had lower generation probabilities than equally common non-associated chains. The study listed 150 to 200 TCR beta chains as associated with cytomegalovirus. HLA typing was unavailable for some donors at each locus, so association tests used only the typed subset. An earlier analysis of 587 of the donors showed that most TCR beta V segments appeared in productive rearrangements either about 87% or about 30% of the time, which broadly matched IMGT annotations. This cohort had only TCR beta chains sequenced, and the lack of alpha or paired-chain data limited which features could be detected. An association between a missense DCLRE1C variant and V-gene and J-gene trimming of TCR beta chains was found in a later genetic analysis and replicated in an independent cohort. Some IMGT-functional V segments, including TRBV6-2 and TRBV6-3, could not be distinguished by the 87-base-pair reads and were therefore excluded. Linkage disequilibrium might explain the correlated functional status among segregating V segments, but an unknown experimental factor could not be excluded. Immune exposure information for the cohort was limited to CMV serostatus.

Receptor libraries were prepared by the immunoSEQ multiplex PCR assay. The multiplex PCR relied on a mix of 60 forward primers for TCR Vbeta segments and 13 reverse primers for TCR Jbeta segments. The CDR3 region of rearranged TCR beta genes was amplified from genomic DNA by a multiplex PCR assay. On the Illumina HiSeq System, the amplified TCR beta libraries were sequenced as 87-base-pair reads. In the paper's pipeline: Across the 640 or so repertoires, a later analysis counted some 81 million unique TCR beta chains, 8.5 million to 12 million of which were shared by at least two donors. To remove PCR and sequencing errors, raw reads were error-corrected and collapsed into unique sequences using a nearest-neighbor algorithm that merged closely related sequences. To assign V, D and J gene segments, CDR3 sequences were aligned to IMGT reference sequences. For a sequence to be retained, at least a six-nucleotide match to both a V gene segment and a J gene segment was required. Rearrangements were classified as productive when the CDR3 lacked stop codons and remained in frame with V and J, and all other rearrangements were classified as non-productive. Following IMGT convention, CDR3 was defined as the stretch from the second conserved V-encoded cysteine up to the conserved J-encoded phenylalanine. The earlier analysis of some 580 of the donors excluded any sequence lacking an unambiguous match to a single V gene segment. In an earlier analysis of several hundred of the donors, V segments were called functional above 56.7% productive rearrangements and were called segregating when the between-donor standard deviation exceeded 5%. A statistical classification framework was built to diagnose cytomegalovirus status from the catalog of TCR beta chain sequences. A later analysis assigned V and J genes by comparing TCR nucleotide sequences with IMGT/GENE-DB human TR gene sequences. In a later analysis, CDR3 sequences and most-parsimonious VDJ recombination scenarios were assigned using the TCRdist pipeline. In a later analysis, each TCR beta chain was defined by its CDR3 amino acid sequence together with its V-gene family, and reads lacking a unique V-gene family were excluded. A later analysis removed roughly 590 highly shared, low-generation-probability nucleotide sequences to deal with suspected cross-contamination and a sequencing artifact. In a later analysis, a clonal expansion index for each public chain was calculated from normalized within-repertoire ranks of inferred template counts. In a later analysis, generation probabilities were computed using a VDJ recombination model fitted to out-of-frame rearrangements, and the results were checked against IGoR. Hypergeometric tests were used in a later analysis to score TCR-TCR, TCR-HLA and TCR-CMV co-occurrence, with a repertoire-size bias correction applied to the TCR pairs. In a later analysis, false discovery rates were estimated by permuting HLA or CMV assignments 20 times. A later analysis grouped co-occurring TCRs with DBSCAN, adding TCRdist sequence similarity when clustering within HLA-allele-positive subsets. Co-occurrence clustering excluded repertoires with fewer than 30,000 or more than 120,000 public chains, plus five with anomalous nucleotide sharing. Imported from immuneACCESS, the table was reduced by TCRdb to in-frame sequences with V and J called. These copies leave out some clones; in studies compared against another copy, an unresolved V gene accounts for under half, and the cause of the remainder is not known. For V, J and clone size, that table is used; D and trimming come from the DNA. The sample table holds more than 90,000 clones, of which 81% were seen once. Approximately 4% of the sample comes from the top ten.

The cohort was made up of approximately 670 healthy bone marrow donors. At the time of sampling, all cohort members were nominally healthy, though unrecorded immune exposures were likely present. The donor tested CMV seropositive and was one of the 289 seropositive cohort members. A peripheral blood sample was collected from each donor, and TCR beta sequencing was performed on peripheral blood mononuclear cells. Genomic DNA was extracted from the blood cell samples with the Qiagen DNeasy Blood Extraction Kit. Reading the germline V gene (reference sequence) gives CDR1 MNHNY and CDR2 SVGAGI. Reading from cysteine to phenylalanine, the CDR3 counts 14 amino acids. Here the CDR3 DNA is all that survives: 42 bases in frame from base 1. Between the V and J ends, shortened by 7 bases and 4 bases respectively, the junction contains 14 bases. As regards this clone: Its antigen remains unidentified. Nothing much larger sits one base from this clone, and base qualities are not available.

The sample consisted of PBMCs. The sequence came from a woman aged 65 to 85 in good health and CMV-seropositive. The rearranged segments are TRBV6-6 and TRBJ2-1; the D gene is perhaps TRBD2, from 5 matching bases. The base sequence is TGTGCCAGCAAGGAGCGGCAGCAGTACAATGAGCAGTTCTTC. The encoded protein is CASKERQQYNEQFF.